These 20 T cell receptor beta chains share one sample of origin, sequenced in a study of vaccination effects on CD4 cells after COVID-19. Their antigen targets remain unknown. Generated by immunoSEQ multiplex PCR, the TCRdb table keeps only in-frame clones and is missing some. The table lists roughly 70,000 clones, 76% of them singletons. ViraFEST used viral peptide pools to expand antigen-specific CD4+ T cells before sequencing. When 10 to 11 days of culture had elapsed, CD4+ T cells were isolated. The cohort was immunized with two doses of either the BNT162b2 or mRNA-1273 vaccine. Sample: CD4+ T cells from PBMCs cultured with HCoV-OC43 spike peptides, taken after COVID-19 vaccination. Described subset: HCoV-OC43 spike overlapping peptide pool stimulation. Every receptor here comes from a human donor who received a COVID-19 vaccine.

The chain employs TRBV5-1 and TRBJ2-7; TRBD1 matches 7 bases. Germline values: CDR1 SGHRS, CDR2 YFSETQ. The CDR3 is 14 residues long. V shed 2 bases and J 3 bases; nucleotides not matched to a gene: 5. CDR3 region: CASSLTTGFYEQYV. DNA of the CDR3: TGCGCCAGCAGCTTAACGACAGGGTTCTACGAGCAGTACGTC.

The chain has TRBV20-1 and TRBJ2-3; no reliable D call. Germline CDR1 DFQATT, CDR2 SNEGSKA (reference sequence). The CDR3 length is 10 residues. The DNA of the CDR3 is TGCAGCCCCTACCGAGATACGCAGTATTTT. The encoded protein is CSPYRDTQYF.

J is TRBJ1-1 and V is TRBV5-1; D perhaps matches TRBD1 (6 bases). Germline V gene sequence: CDR1 SGHRS, CDR2 YFSETQ. The V end lost 4 bases, the J end lost 2 bases, and 18 bases lay between the germline ends. This CDR3 has 16 residues. This chain's CDR3 is CASSPAPGTPNTEAFF. For the CDR3, the DNA is TGCGCCAGCAGCCCCGCTCCCGGGACACCCAACACTGAAGCTTTCTTT.

This clone has more than one count but fewer than ten. The rearrangement uses TRBV12-2 and TRBJ2-7; TRBD2 is the table's D call and was not checked against the DNA. TRBV12-2 is marked as a pseudogene. The CDR3 loop spans 18 amino acids. The chain's CDR3 is CASRLAREMGPSSYEQYV. The CDR3 DNA reads TGTGCAAGTCGCTTAGCGCGGGAGATGGGGCCCAGCTCCTACGAGCAGTACGTC.

The rearrangement links TRBV15 to TRBJ2-6; possible D gene TRBD2, 7 bases. The CDR3 covers 16 residues. Germline values: CDR1 LNHNV, CDR2 YYDKDF (reference sequence). Trimming pared 9 bases from V and 0 bases from J, leaving 15 bases between. The CDR3 coding sequence is TGTGCCACACGGTCTGGGGGGGCCTCTGGGGCCAACGTCCTGACTTTC. Encoded protein: CATRSGGASGANVLTF.

The V and J genes are TRBV6-5 and TRBJ2-7, with a tentative D call TRBD2 (6 bases). V lost 7 bases to trimming and J lost 0 bases, with 13 bases between them. CDR1 and CDR2 from the germline V gene are MNHEY and SVGAGI. CDR3 length: 14 residues. The CDR3: CASMRRGSSYEQYV. The DNA of the CDR3 is TGTGCCAGCATGAGGCGGGGAAGCTCCTACGAGCAGTACGTC.

The chain joins TRBV10-3 to TRBJ2-7; 8 nucleotides line up with TRBD1. The junction had 4 bases not matched to a gene; V was cut back by 4 bases and J by 5 bases. Germline CDR1 reads ENHRY; CDR2 reads SYGVKD. This CDR3 is built from 13 residues. CDR3 DNA: TGTGCCATCAGTGGTTCGGACAGGGACGAGCAGTACGTC. Encoded protein: CAISGSDRDEQYV.

The sample holds a few counts of this clone. This chain links TRBV6-4 with TRBJ2-2; tentative D call: TRBD2 (5 bases). Germline CDR1 MRHNA, CDR2 SNTAGT. The CDR3 loop spans 15 amino acids. V shed 10 bases and J shed 8 bases, with 23 bases lying between them. The CDR3 sequence is CANRPLSARRGELFF. The CDR3, as DNA: TGTGCCAACCGACCTCTTAGCGCGCGACGTGGGGAGCTGTTTTTT.

A word on this clone: Other nucleotide sequences in the sample specify the same CDR3. The V call is TRBV6-5, the J call TRBJ1-5; 9 bases line up with TRBD1. Unmatched junction bases numbered 6, after V lost 4 bases and J lost 2 bases. Germline CDR1 is MNHEY and CDR2 is SVGAGI. The CDR3 consists of 16 residues. CDR3 amino acids: CASSSLGQGGNQPQHF. The CDR3 DNA sequence: TGTGCCAGCAGTTCGCTGGGACAGGGAGGCAATCAGCCCCAGCATTTT.

The chain employs TRBV23-1 and TRBJ2-7; D is undetermined. TRBV23-1 is assigned to the ORF class and has an uncertain function. V shed 8 bases and J shed 0 bases, with 8 bases lying between them. This CDR3 contains 12 residues. CDR3 amino acids: CASVYNSYEQYV. The CDR3 DNA reads TGCGCCAGCGTATACAACTCCTACGAGCAGTACGTC.

This chain connects TRBV7-9 to TRBJ2-3, with 9 bases fitting TRBD1. Germline V CDR1 and CDR2: SEHNR, FQNEAQ (reference sequence). The CDR3 is 15 amino acids. V lost 5 bases and J lost 3; bases outside the gene matches: 6. CDR3 sequence reads: CASSPTTGGTDTQYF. CDR3 in DNA: TGTGCCAGCAGCCCAACGACAGGGGGAACAGATACGCAGTATTTT.

The rearrangement uses TRBV29-1 and TRBJ1-1; tentatively, D is TRBD1 (5 bases). From germline, CDR1 is SQVTM and CDR2 ANQGSEA. The V gene lost 3 bases and the J gene lost 1 base, with 12 bases spanning the gap. This CDR3 comprises 14 residues. CDR3 DNA sequence: TGCAGCGTTGATAAGGTAGGGACGAACACTGAAGCTTTCTTT. Its translation: CSVDKVGTNTEAFF.

This sequence joins TRBV7-2 and TRBJ2-1; 12 nucleotides match TRBD2. J lost 15 bases, V lost 6 bases, and 9 bases had no gene match. The CDR3 runs to 13 residues. Germline CDR1 reads SGHTA; CDR2 reads FQGNSA. The chain's CDR3 is CASSPLAGGRAFF. The CDR3 region has the DNA TGTGCCAGCAGTCCCCTAGCGGGGGGGAGGGCGTTCTTC. Combining the CDR3 with reference TRBV7-2 and TRBJ2-1 gives the whole variable domain GAGVSQSPSNKVTEKGKDVELRCDPISGHTALYWYRQSLGQGLEFLIYFQGNSAPDKSGLPSDRFSAERTGGSVSTLTIQRTQQEDSAVYLCASSPLAGGRAFFGPGTRLTVL.

J is TRBJ1-2 and V is TRBV27, with 8 bases matching TRBD1. V was clipped by 5 bases and J by 3 bases; unmatched bases: 17. Germline values: CDR1 MNHEY, CDR2 SMNVEV (reference sequence). There are 18 residues in the CDR3. The CDR3 is CASSPLDREYHDHYGYTF. Here the CDR3 DNA reads TGTGCCAGCAGTCCCCTGGACAGGGAGTACCATGACCACTATGGCTACACCTTC.

CDR3 protein: CASSYSYRGHEKLFF. Written as DNA, the CDR3 is TGTGCCAGCAGTTACTCCTACAGGGGACATGAAAAACTGTTTTTT. V gene TRBV6-5 combines with J gene TRBJ1-4; 7 positions agree with TRBD1. Losses at the gene ends were 0 bases for V and 6 bases for J; bases not matched to a gene: 4. The CDR3 sequence is 15 residues long. The germline V gene has CDR1 MNHEY and CDR2 SVGAGI.

The chain combines TRBV11-1 with TRBJ1-1, with TRBD1 as a possible D gene (5 bases). The CDR3 covers 16 residues. Trimming shortened V by 1 base and J by 0 bases, and 12 bases separated the two germline ends. Germline CDR1 and CDR2: SGHAT and FQDESV (reference sequence). The CDR3 region is CASSLGRTGVNTEAFF. Written as DNA, the CDR3 is TGTGCCAGCAGCTTAGGCCGTACAGGAGTGAACACTGAAGCTTTCTTT.

The rearrangement links TRBV7-2 to TRBJ2-2; 10 positions match TRBD2. Germline assignment: CDR1 SGHTA and CDR2 FQGNSA. V gave up 6 bases and J gave up 0 bases; unmatched junction bases: 10. The CDR3 spans 18 residues. The CDR3, as DNA: TGTGCCAGCAGGTTGAGAGCTAGCGGGGGCCCGAACACCGGGGAGCTGTTTTTT. This encodes CASRLRASGGPNTGELFF.

With regard to this clone: The same CDR3 can be traced to other DNA sequences in this sample. This chain uses TRBV28 with TRBJ2-3; D gene uncertain. Trimming pared 4 bases from V and 2 bases from J, leaving 4 bases between. In germline, CDR1 is MDHEN, CDR2 SYDVKM. The CDR3 has 12 amino acids. Here the CDR3 reads CASSSNTDTQYF. The CDR3 DNA sequence: TGTGCCAGCAGTTCGAACACAGATACGCAGTATTTT.

The chain joins TRBV3-1 (or the pseudogene TRBV3-2) to TRBJ2-2; perhaps TRBD1 as D (6 bases). This CDR3 contains 15 residues. Looked up from germline, CDR1 is LGHDT and CDR2 is YNNKEL (reference sequence). V was pared by 4 bases and J by 0 bases, with 9 bases between. The CDR3 protein is CASSPGHPNTGELFF. In DNA form, the CDR3 reads TGTGCCAGCAGCCCGGGACACCCGAACACCGGGGAGCTGTTTTTT.

In this sample, this clone turned up a few times. J is TRBJ1-1 and V is TRBV10-3; 9 bases agree with TRBD1. The CDR3 spans 15 residues. Germline CDR1 and CDR2: ENHRY and SYGVKD. The junction had 11 bases not matched to a gene; V was cut back by 7 bases and J by 5 bases. CDR3 nucleotide sequence: TGTGCCATCAATGAACGACAGGGGGGCATAACTGAAGCTTTCTTT. This translates into CAINERQGGITEAFF.